This TCR beta chain came from a study of human T cells and chemical hapten exposure. About the study: TCR yield per sample varied, mainly due to pooled library volumes.

Germline V lookup: CDR1 MGHDK, CDR2 SYGVNS. The CDR3 has 11 residues. The germline V and J ends were trimmed by 3 bases and 5 bases, with 4 bases remaining between them. Study findings and constraints: After DPC sensitization, TCRs above 1 in 1000 frequency showed no change.

Single cDNA molecules in the library carried unique molecular identifiers attached during preparation. The authors' processing: Samples ranged from about 20,000 to 700,000 TCRs, with a median of around 100,000. TCRdb analysed the reads with MiXCR anew, one entry per CDR3 protein. These V and J calls originate from TCRdb's pipeline instead of the authors' own analysis. The data show about 120,000 distinct CDR3 sequences, with more than 8.5% seen just once and approximately 1.5% held by the top ten. In the case of this clonotype: The antigen remains undetermined.

It was from unfractionated whole blood that total RNA was extracted. The clonotype was recovered from a human donor in good health. Some clones in this sample may be carry-over from other donors' samples. Sequences were obtained from whole blood. This chain uses TRBV25-1 with TRBJ2-5; D uncertain. The CDR3 is CASSDLETQYF. CDR3 bases: TGTGCCAGCAGTGATCTTGAGACCCAGTACTTC.